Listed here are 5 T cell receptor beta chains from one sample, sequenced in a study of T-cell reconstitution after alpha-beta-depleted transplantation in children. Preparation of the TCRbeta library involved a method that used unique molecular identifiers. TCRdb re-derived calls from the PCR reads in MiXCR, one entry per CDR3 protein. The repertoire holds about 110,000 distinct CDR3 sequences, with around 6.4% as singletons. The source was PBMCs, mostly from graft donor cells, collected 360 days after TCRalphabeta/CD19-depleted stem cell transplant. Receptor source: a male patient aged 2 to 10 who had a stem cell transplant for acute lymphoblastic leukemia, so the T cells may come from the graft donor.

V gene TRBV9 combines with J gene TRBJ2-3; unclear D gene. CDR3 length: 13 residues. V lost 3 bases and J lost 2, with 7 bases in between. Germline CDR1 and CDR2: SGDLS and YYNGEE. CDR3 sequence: CASSAGYTDTQYF. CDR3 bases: TGTGCCAGCAGCGCAGGATACACAGATACGCAGTATTTT.

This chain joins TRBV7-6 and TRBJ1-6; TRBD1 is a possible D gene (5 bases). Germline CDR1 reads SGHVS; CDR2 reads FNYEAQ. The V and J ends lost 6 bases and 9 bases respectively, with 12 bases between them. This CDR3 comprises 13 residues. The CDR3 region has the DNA TGTGCCAGCAGTATCCGAACAGGTTCACCCCTCCACTTT. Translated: CASSIRTGSPLHF.

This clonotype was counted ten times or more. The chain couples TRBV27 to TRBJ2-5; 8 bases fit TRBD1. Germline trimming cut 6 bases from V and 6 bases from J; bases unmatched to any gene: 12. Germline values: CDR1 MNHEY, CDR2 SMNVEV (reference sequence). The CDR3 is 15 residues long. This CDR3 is CASSGLDREMKTQYF. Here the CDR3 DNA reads TGTGCCAGCAGCGGTTTGGACAGGGAGATGAAGACCCAGTACTTC.

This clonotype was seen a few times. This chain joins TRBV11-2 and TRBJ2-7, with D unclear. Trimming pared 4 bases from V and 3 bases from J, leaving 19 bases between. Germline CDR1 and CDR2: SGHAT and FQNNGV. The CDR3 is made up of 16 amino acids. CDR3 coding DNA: TGTGCCAGCAGCTCCATTAAGTTACGCGGCGACTACGAGCAGTACTTC. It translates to CASSSIKLRGDYEQYF.

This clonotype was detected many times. The CDR3 region is CASSYSGDTGELFF. CDR3 nucleotide sequence: TGTGCCAGCAGTTATTCGGGGGACACCGGGGAGCTGTTTTTT. The genes are TRBV6-5 and TRBJ2-2; possibly TRBD2 for D (6 bases). V dropped 3 bases and J dropped 3 bases, with 8 bases sitting between them. CDR1 is MNHEY, CDR2 SVGAGI, per germline. The CDR3 is 14 amino acids.